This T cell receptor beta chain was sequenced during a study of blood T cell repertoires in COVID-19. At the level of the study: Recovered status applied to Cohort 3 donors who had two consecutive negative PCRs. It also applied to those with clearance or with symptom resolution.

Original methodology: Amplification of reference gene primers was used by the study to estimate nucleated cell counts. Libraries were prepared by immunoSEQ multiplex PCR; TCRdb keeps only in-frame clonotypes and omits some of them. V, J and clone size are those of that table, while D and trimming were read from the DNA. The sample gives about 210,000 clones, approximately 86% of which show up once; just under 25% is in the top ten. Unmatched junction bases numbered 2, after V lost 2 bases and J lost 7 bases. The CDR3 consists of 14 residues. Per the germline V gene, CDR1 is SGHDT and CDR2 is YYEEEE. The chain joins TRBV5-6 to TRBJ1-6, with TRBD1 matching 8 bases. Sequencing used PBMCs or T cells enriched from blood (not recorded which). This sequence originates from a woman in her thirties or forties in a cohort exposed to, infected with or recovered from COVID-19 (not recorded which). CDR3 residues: CASSFGTGNSPLHF. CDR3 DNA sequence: TGTGCCAGCAGCTTTGGGACAGGCAATTCACCCCTCCACTTT. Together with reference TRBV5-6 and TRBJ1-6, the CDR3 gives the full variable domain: DAGVTQSPTHLIKTRGQQVTLRCSPKSGHDTVSWYQQALGQGPQFIFQYYEEEERQRGNFPDRFSGHQFPNYSSELNVNALLLGDSALYLCASSFGTGNSPLHFGNGTRLTVT.